This TCR beta chain came from a study of untreated major depressive disorder. Controls scored 5 or less on a depressive symptom inventory and never had mood disorders. General study points: Three preselected Vbeta families were the sole sequencing comparisons.

Worth noting for this clone: Its antigen is not identified.

The table came from immunoSEQ multiplex PCR; TCRdb's copy has only in-frame clones and leaves some out. The sample has just under 20,000 clones; more than 75% are singletons. Sequenced input: CD4+ T cells from PBMCs. The TCR was taken from a woman in her 30s in good health.

The CDR3 loop reads CASSEGAKNIQYF. The CDR3 nucleotides are TGTGCCAGCAGTGAGGGAGCCAAAAACATTCAGTACTTC. The chain recombines TRBV6-1 with TRBJ2-4; D is unresolved. This CDR3 is built from 13 residues. The germline CDR1 and CDR2 sequences are MNHNS and SASEGT. Trimming left V 3 bases short and J 0 bases short, with 3 bases between.